The entry that follows covers one T cell receptor (beta chain) sequence. Its target is unknown. V shed 7 bases and J shed 2 bases, with 11 bases lying between them. The germline V gene has CDR1 SNHLY and CDR2 FYNNEI. This CDR3 is built from 13 residues. Expressed TCRB transcripts were sequenced because the isolated RNA had all been reverse transcribed beforehand. Around 3.57 million reads was the average for naive, central memory and regulatory T cell samples. TCRdb keeps only in-frame clones here, not all; method: immunoSEQ multiplex PCR. The profile covers around 340,000 clones, with 8% appearing a single time and less than 0.45% taken by the ten largest. The record originates from a study of beta chain features in type 1 diabetes. Study background: Patients shared similar age, gender and cell yields with healthy donors. Researchers looked at fewer than 120,000,000 sorted cells across all samples. Overall study findings and caveats: The naive, central memory and Treg TCRB repertoires of patients appeared to be more similar to one another than those of healthy donors.

The sequenced material came from central memory CD4+ T cells from blood. The clonotype originates from a woman aged 18-35 years in good health. V is TRBV2 and J is TRBJ1-2; D uncertain. The CDR3 loop reads CASMDGKNYGYTF. CDR3 in DNA: TGTGCCAGCATGGACGGGAAAAACTATGGCTACACCTTC. Together with reference TRBV2 and TRBJ1-2, the CDR3 gives the full variable domain: EPEVTQTPSHQVTQMGQEVILRCVPISNHLYFYWYRQILGQKVEFLVSFYNNEISEKSEIFDDQFSVERPDGSNFTLKIRSTKLEDSAMYFCASMDGKNYGYTFGSGTRLTVV.